This TCR beta chain was documented in a study of CD8 T cells in Susac syndrome. V shed 4 bases and J 4 bases; nucleotides not matched to a gene: 7. The germline gives CDR1 SGHDT, CDR2 YYEEEE. The CDR3 runs 15 residues. Blood CD8+ and CD4+ T cells underwent high-throughput TCR beta sequencing. cDNA came from about 0.46 to 1 ug RNA primed by random hexamers. The method of amplification for TCR beta CDR3 was immunoSEQ multiplex PCR, covering 54 Vbeta and 13 Jbeta. TCRdb re-called the immunoSEQ multiplex PCR reads through MiXCR, storing one row per CDR3 protein. The sample lists about 120,000 distinct CDR3 sequences, 85% to 95% occurring once.

The rearrangement links TRBV5-6 to TRBJ2-5, with 10 bases that match TRBD1. This receptor was taken from a human donor with multiple sclerosis. Specimen: CD4+ T cells from PBMCs. Here the CDR3 reads CASSRYWDRGETQYF. The CDR3 region has the DNA TGTGCCAGCAGCCGATACTGGGACAGGGGAGAGACCCAGTACTTC. The full variable domain, with the rest looked up from reference TRBV5-6 and TRBJ2-5, is DAGVTQSPTHLIKTRGQQVTLRCSPKSGHDTVSWYQQALGQGPQFIFQYYEEEERQRGNFPDRFSGHQFPNYSSELNVNALLLGDSALYLCASSRYWDRGETQYFGPGTRLLVL.